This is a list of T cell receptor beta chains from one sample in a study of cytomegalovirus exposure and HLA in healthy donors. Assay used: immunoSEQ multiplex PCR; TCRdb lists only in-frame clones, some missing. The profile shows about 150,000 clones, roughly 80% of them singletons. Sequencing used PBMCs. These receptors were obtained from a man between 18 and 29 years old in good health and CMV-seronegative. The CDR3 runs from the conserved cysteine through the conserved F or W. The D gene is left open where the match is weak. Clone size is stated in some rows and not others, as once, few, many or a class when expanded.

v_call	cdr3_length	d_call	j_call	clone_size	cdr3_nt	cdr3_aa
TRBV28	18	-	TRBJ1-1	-	TGTGCCAGCAGTTTATTATCTTTGGTGAGGGAGCAAAACACTGAAGCTTTCTTT	CASSLLSLVREQNTEAFF
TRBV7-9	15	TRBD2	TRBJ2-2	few	TGTGCCAGCAGCTTGGGGACTATGAACACCGGGGAGCTGTTTTTT	CASSLGTMNTGELFF
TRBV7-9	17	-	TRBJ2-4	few	TGTGCCAGCAGCCCTTTATACAAATCAATAGCCAAAAACATTCAGTACTTC	CASSPLYKSIAKNIQYF
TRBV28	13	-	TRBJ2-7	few	TGTGCCACCAAACGCACAGGGACCTACGAGCAGTACTTC	CATKRTGTYEQYF
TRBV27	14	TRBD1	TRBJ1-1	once	TGTGCCAGCAGCGCGACAGGGATGAACACTGAAGCTTTCTTT	CASSATGMNTEAFF
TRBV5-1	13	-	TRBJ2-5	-	TGCGCCAGCAGCTTGGTGGCCCAAGAGACCCAGTACTTC	CASSLVAQETQYF
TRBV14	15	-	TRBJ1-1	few	TGTGCCAGCAGCCATCCCAGGGGCCGGTATACTGAAGCTTTCTTT	CASSHPRGRYTEAFF
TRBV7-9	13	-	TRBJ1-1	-	TGTGCCAGCAGGTTAGGGGGGGGGTCTGAAGCTTTCTTT	CASRLGGGSEAFF
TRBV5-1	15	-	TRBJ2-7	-	TGCGCCAGCAGCCCCATAGCGCTGGACTCCTACGAGCAGTACTTC	CASSPIALDSYEQYF
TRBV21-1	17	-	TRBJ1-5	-	TGTGCCAGCAGCAAAGGAGAGCCGACAGCTAGCAATCAGCCCCAGCATTTT	CASSKGEPTASNQPQHF
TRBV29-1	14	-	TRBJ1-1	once	TGCAGCGTTCACCACACTCCAGGGAACACTGAAGCTTTCTTT	CSVHHTPGNTEAFF
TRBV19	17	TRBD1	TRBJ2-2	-	TGTGCCAGTAGTAAACACCTGGGACAGGGACCAACCGGGGAGCTGTTTTTT	CASSKHLGQGPTGELFF
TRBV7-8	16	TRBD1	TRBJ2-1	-	TGTGCCAGCAGCTCACACAGGGGGCGACGCTACAATGAGCAGTTCTTC	CASSSHRGRRYNEQFF
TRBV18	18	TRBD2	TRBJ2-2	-	TGTGCCAGCTCACCCCGTAGCGGGGGGCCCCAGATCACCGGGGAGCTGTTTTTT	CASSPRSGGPQITGELFF
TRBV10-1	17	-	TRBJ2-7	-	TGCGCCAGCAGTGAGTCCCCCGGCGGGAAGGGCTCCTACGAGCAGTACTTC	CASSESPGGKGSYEQYF
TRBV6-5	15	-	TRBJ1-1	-	TGTGCCAGCACCCAGGGCACCCTCGCCGGGACTGAAGCTTTCTTT	CASTQGTLAGTEAFF
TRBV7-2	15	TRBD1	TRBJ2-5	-	TGTGCCAGCAGCTTTCGGACAGGGGTCGGGGAGACCCAGTACTTC	CASSFRTGVGETQYF
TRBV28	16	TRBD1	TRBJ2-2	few	TGTGCCAGCAGTTTGTGGGACAGGGAGGGCACCGGGGAGCTGTTTTTT	CASSLWDREGTGELFF
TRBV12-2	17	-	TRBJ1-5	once	TGTGCAAGTCGCCCTCATTCCGGGACAGGGGGCAATCAGCCCCAGCATTTT	CASRPHSGTGGNQPQHF
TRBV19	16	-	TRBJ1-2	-	TGTGCCAGTAGGACTCCACGGGACACCGCTAACTATGGCTACACCTTC	CASRTPRDTANYGYTF
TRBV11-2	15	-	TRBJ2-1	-	TGTGCCAGCAGCTCAGGGGGACTCGGGTACGGTGAGCAGTTCTTC	CASSSGGLGYGEQFF
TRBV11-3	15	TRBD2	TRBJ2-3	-	TGTGCCAGCAGCCCGGGGGGGAGAAGCACAGATACGCAGTATTTT	CASSPGGRSTDTQYF
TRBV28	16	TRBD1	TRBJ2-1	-	TGTGCCAGCAGTTCCTTGGACAGGGGAATCTACAATGAGCAGTTCTTC	CASSSLDRGIYNEQFF
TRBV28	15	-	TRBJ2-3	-	TGTGCCAGCAGTTTCAGCAGGGGTGGCACAGATACGCAGTATTTT	CASSFSRGGTDTQYF
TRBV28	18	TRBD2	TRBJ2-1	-	TGTGCCAGCAGTTTATGGGATGTTGGGGCGGGAGGGCGGCCTGAGCAGTTCTTC	CASSLWDVGAGGRPEQFF
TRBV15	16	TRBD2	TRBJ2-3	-	TGTGCCACCAGCAGAGGGACTAGCGGGGGTCTAGATACGCAGTATTTT	CATSRGTSGGLDTQYF
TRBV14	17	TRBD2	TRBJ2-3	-	TGTGCCAGCAGCCAAAAACGGGCTAGCGGGATGACAGATACGCAGTATTTT	CASSQKRASGMTDTQYF
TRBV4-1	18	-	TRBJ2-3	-	TGCGCCAGCAGCCAAGATAGAGACGTTAGCCGGAGGGCAGATACGCAGTATTTT	CASSQDRDVSRRADTQYF
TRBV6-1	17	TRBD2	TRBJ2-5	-	TGTGCCAGCAGTGAAGGAGCCTGGGGGGGGTCAGGAGAGACCCAGTACTTC	CASSEGAWGGSGETQYF
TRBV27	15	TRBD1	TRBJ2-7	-	TGTGCCAGCAGTACTCCACAGGGGGGTCGTGGGGAGCAGTACTTC	CASSTPQGGRGEQYF
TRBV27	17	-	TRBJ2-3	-	TGTGCCAGCAAACGAACAGGAACGTCGAGCCAAACAGATACGCAGTATTTT	CASKRTGTSSQTDTQYF
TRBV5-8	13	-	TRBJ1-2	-	TGTGCCAGCAGCCTCTCCAGGGCTAGGGGCTACACCTTC	CASSLSRARGYTF
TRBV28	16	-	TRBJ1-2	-	TGTGCCAGCAGTTTAGAATCTGGAGCCACTAACTATGGCTACACCTTC	CASSLESGATNYGYTF
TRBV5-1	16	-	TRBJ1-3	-	TGCGCCAGCAGCTGGGCACAGGGAATCTCTGGAAACACCATATATTTT	CASSWAQGISGNTIYF
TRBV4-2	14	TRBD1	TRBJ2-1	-	TGTGCCAGCAGCCATCTCGACAGGGACAATGAGCAGTTCTTC	CASSHLDRDNEQFF
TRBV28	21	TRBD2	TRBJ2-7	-	TGTGCCAGCAGGGGCGCTCCCCCGGCAGGAGGACTAGCGGGAGGAGGGGTCGAGCAGTACTTC	CASRGAPPAGGLAGGGVEQYF
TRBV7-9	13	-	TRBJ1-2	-	TGTTCCAGCAGCGTGGACAGTCACTATGGCTACACCTTC	CSSSVDSHYGYTF
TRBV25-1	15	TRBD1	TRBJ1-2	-	TGTGCCAGCAGTGAACAGGGGGACCCGGGGTATGGCTACACCTTC	CASSEQGDPGYGYTF
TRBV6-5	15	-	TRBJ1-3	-	TGTGCCAGCAGCGCAACGGACAGCTCTGGAAACACCATATATTTT	CASSATDSSGNTIYF
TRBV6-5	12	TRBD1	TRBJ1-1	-	TGTGCCAGCCGGGACAGGTTCACTGAAGCTTTCTTT	CASRDRFTEAFF
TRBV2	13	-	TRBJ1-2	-	TGTGCCAGCGAGGAGGGGAAGGACTATGGCTACACCTTC	CASEEGKDYGYTF
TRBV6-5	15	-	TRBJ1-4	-	TGTGCCAGCAGTAACTCCGGGACAACTAATGAAAAACTGTTTTTT	CASSNSGTTNEKLFF
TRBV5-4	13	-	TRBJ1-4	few	TGTGCCAGCAGCTTGGGGCAGGATGAAAAACTGTTTTTT	CASSLGQDEKLFF
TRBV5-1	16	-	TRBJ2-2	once	TGCGCCAGCAGCTCGCGCGGCCGGGTGAACACCGGGGAGCTGTTTTTT	CASSSRGRVNTGELFF
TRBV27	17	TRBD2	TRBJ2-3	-	TGTGCCAGCAGTTTATTGCCGGGACTAGGGGGCACAGATACGCAGTATTTT	CASSLLPGLGGTDTQYF
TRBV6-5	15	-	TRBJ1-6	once	TGTGCCAGCAGTTACGGGCCCCAAAATTCTTCACCCCTCCACTTT	CASSYGPQNSSPLHF
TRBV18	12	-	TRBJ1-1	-	TGTGCCAGCTCACAGACTAACACTGAAGCTTTCTTT	CASSQTNTEAFF
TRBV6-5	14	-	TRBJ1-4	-	TGTGCCAGCAGTTACTCTCAGGCTGGAGAAAAACTGTTTTTT	CASSYSQAGEKLFF
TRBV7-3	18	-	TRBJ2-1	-	TGTGCCAGCAGCCTGAACCCTAGCTACCGCGCTGAGTACAATGAGCAGTTCTTC	CASSLNPSYRAEYNEQFF
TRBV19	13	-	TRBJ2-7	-	TGTGCCAGTAGTATACAGGGCCACTACGAGCAGTACTTC	CASSIQGHYEQYF
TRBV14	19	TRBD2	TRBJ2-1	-	TGTGCCAGCAGCCGAGGACTAGCGGTACTGGGTAGCTCCTACAATGAGCAGTTCTTC	CASSRGLAVLGSSYNEQFF
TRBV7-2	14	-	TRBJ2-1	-	TGTGCCAGCGCTCGGAGCGGGACATACAATGAGCAGTTCTTC	CASARSGTYNEQFF
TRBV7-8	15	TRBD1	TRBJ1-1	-	TGTGCCAGCAGCTTAATAGGGGGCATGGACACTGAAGCTTTCTTT	CASSLIGGMDTEAFF
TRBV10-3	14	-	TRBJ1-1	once	TGTGCCATCAGTGACATCTTACTCGGGGCTGAAGCTTTCTTT	CAISDILLGAEAFF
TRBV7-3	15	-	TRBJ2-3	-	TGTGCCAGCAGCTTAACGGGGGGTGGGGGAGATACGCAGTATTTT	CASSLTGGGGDTQYF
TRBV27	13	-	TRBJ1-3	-	TGTGCCAGCAGTTTTCGTGAGGGAAACACCATATATTTT	CASSFREGNTIYF
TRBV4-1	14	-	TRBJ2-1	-	TGCGCCAGCAGCCAACCTCCGGGACTTAATGAGCAGTTCTTC	CASSQPPGLNEQFF
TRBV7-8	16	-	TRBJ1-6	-	TGTGCCAGCAGCCCACTCGGGGGACGGGGTCATTCACCCCTCCACTTT	CASSPLGGRGHSPLHF
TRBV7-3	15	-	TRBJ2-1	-	TGTGCCAGCAGCTTAGATAGGGACTCAGGCAATGAGCAGTTCTTC	CASSLDRDSGNEQFF
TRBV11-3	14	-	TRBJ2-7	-	TGTGCCAGCAGCTTTAGGGCGGGTGCCTACGAGCAGTACTTC	CASSFRAGAYEQYF